This T cell receptor beta chain stems from a study of control samples from healthy donors and cancer patients. Clones were read by immunoSEQ multiplex PCR, and TCRdb kept only the in-frame ones, dropping some. The repertoire includes 100,000 to 150,000 clones, around 90% of them detected once, and less than 2.5% sits in the top ten. J lost 6 bases, V lost 5 bases, and 3 bases had no gene match. Germline CDR1 and CDR2: SNHLY and FYNNEI. The CDR3 spans 13 residues. The chain is built from TRBV2 and TRBJ2-2, with 7 bases aligning to TRBD1. Sequencing was performed on blood. This clonotype was sampled from a man aged 18 to 29 in good health. This CDR3 is CASSPTGPGELFF. In nucleotides, the CDR3 is TGTGCCAGCAGTCCGACAGGGCCCGGGGAGCTGTTTTTT.